Listed here are 30 T cell receptor beta chains from one sample, sequenced in a study of T cell repertoires in cytomegalovirus infection (dated by TCRdb to between 2018 and 2021). The sample was run on an Illumina HiSeq 1500. TCRdb trimmed public reads at Q25 via fastp, called clones via MiXCR and kept in-frame beta chains. All rows with the same CDR3 protein become a single entry with the most common DNA and genes. Recorded for this sample are under 350,000 distinct CDR3 sequences; approximately 8.9% of them occurred a single time. Of the sample, less than 3% falls within the top ten clones. Source material: PBMCs. The receptors here all came from a human donor in good health (CMV status not recorded). Some clones in this sample may be carry-over from other donors' samples.

This clonotype was picked up one time. A read error is possible here, since a much larger clone lies one base away. This chain connects TRBV6-2 or TRBV6-3 to TRBJ1-5; 7 bases are shared with TRBD1. The CDR3 spans 15 residues. In germline, CDR1 is MNHEY, CDR2 SVGEGT. Written as DNA, the CDR3 is TGTGCCGGCAGTCCAATCGGGACAGCAAATCAGCCCCAGCATTTT. The encoded protein is CAGSPIGTANQPQHF.

This rearrangement joins TRBV7-6 to TRBJ2-1; the match to TRBD2 covers 7 bases. The CDR3 contains 15 residues. J gave up 3 bases and V 2 bases, and 4 bases lay outside the gene matches. Germline CDR1 and CDR2: SGHVS and FNYEAQ. CDR3 residues: CASSLMRGNYNEQFF. DNA of the CDR3: TGTGCCAGCAGCTTAATGCGGGGGAACTACAATGAGCAGTTCTTC.

This clonotype occurred a few times. The chain links TRBV19 to TRBJ1-1; a possible D gene is TRBD1 (6 bases). This CDR3 is built from 16 residues. Per the germline V gene, CDR1 is LNHDA and CDR2 is SQIVND (reference sequence). V lost 5 bases to trimming and J lost 4 bases, with 20 bases between them. For the CDR3, the DNA is TGTGCCAGTAGTTCCTGGAACAGGGACCGTAGCACTGAAGCTTTCTTT. Translation: CASSSWNRDRSTEAFF.

This clonotype has a count of ten or more. This rearrangement joins TRBV28 to TRBJ2-3, with D maybe TRBD1 (6 bases). The CDR3 is 12 amino acids. Germline V gene sequence: CDR1 MDHEN, CDR2 SYDVKM. The V end lost 7 bases, the J end lost 3 bases, and 8 bases lay between the germline ends. The CDR3 reads CASKGGTDTQYF. The DNA for the CDR3 is TGTGCCAGCAAAGGGGGAACAGATACGCAGTATTTT.

The table lists this clonotype with many counts. J is TRBJ1-2 and V is TRBV5-6; D uncertain. CDR1 and CDR2 from the germline V gene are SGHDT and YYEEEE. The CDR3 has 15 residues. Trimming removed 1 base at V and 0 bases at J, with 10 bases between. The CDR3 nucleotides read TGTGCCAGCAGCTTGATCCGGCTCCCTAACTATGGCTACACCTTC. Residues: CASSLIRLPNYGYTF.

This clonotype has ten or more counts. This chain links TRBV7-2 with TRBJ1-1; D gene uncertain. Trimming cost V 2 bases and J 13 bases, with 14 bases left between them. The CDR3 consists of 12 residues. CDR1 and CDR2 from the germline V gene are SGHTA and FQGNSA. This CDR3 is CASSLIGRVDFF. The CDR3 DNA sequence: TGTGCCAGCAGCTTAATTGGCCGGGTTGATTTCTTT.

Many counts were recorded for this clonotype. This chain links TRBV28 with TRBJ1-2; no definite D call. CDR3 length: 14 residues. Germline CDR1 reads MDHEN; CDR2 reads SYDVKM. V was trimmed by 2 bases and J by 4 bases, leaving 11 bases between them. The CDR3 here is CASSLARGGYGYTF. The CDR3 DNA reads TGTGCCAGCAGTTTAGCCCGGGGTGGCTATGGCTACACCTTC.

This clonotype was found many times. V gene TRBV4-2 combines with J gene TRBJ2-2; the D is unclear. Per the germline V gene, CDR1 is LGHNA and CDR2 is YNFKEQ. Trimming took off 1 base at V and 0 bases at J, with 9 bases between the two ends. There are 16 residues in the CDR3. The CDR3 DNA sequence: TGTGCCAGCAGCCAAGGTTCCGGGTCGAACACCGGGGAGCTGTTTTTT. Translating gives CASSQGSGSNTGELFF.

This clonotype showed up many times. The rearrangement uses TRBV20-1 and TRBJ2-2; D ambiguous. Germline values: CDR1 DFQATT, CDR2 SNEGSKA (reference sequence). V shed 3 bases and J shed 12 bases, with 17 bases lying between them. The CDR3 extends over 13 amino acids. The CDR3: CSASPRGAPKLFF. In DNA, the CDR3 is TGCAGTGCTAGCCCCCGAGGAGCCCCGAAGCTGTTTTTT.

This clonotype was seen many times. The V and J genes are TRBV7-2 and TRBJ2-3; D is uncertain. CDR1 and CDR2 from the germline V gene are SGHTA and FQGNSA. This CDR3 contains 13 residues. Trimming stripped 0 bases from V and 6 bases from J, with 7 bases between. CDR3 sequence: CASSLAPSDTQYF. In DNA form, the CDR3 reads TGTGCCAGCAGCTTAGCCCCATCCGATACGCAGTATTTT.

Many counts were recorded for this clonotype. This chain uses TRBV28 with TRBJ2-1; TRBD2 matches 9 bases. Germline trimming cut 1 base from V and 10 bases from J; bases unmatched to any gene: 8. Germline V CDR1 and CDR2: MDHEN, SYDVKM. The CDR3 covers 15 residues. CDR3 nucleotides: TGTGCCAGCAGTTTATCGGGCGGGGGGGCCCGAGAGCAGTTCTTC. The encoded protein is CASSLSGGGAREQFF. The full variable domain, rest sourced from reference TRBV28 and TRBJ2-1, is DVKVTQSSRYLVKRTGEKVFLECVQDMDHENMFWYRQDPGLGLRLIYFSYDVKMKEKGDIPEGYSVSREKKERFSLILESASTNQTSMYLCASSLSGGGAREQFFGPGTRLTVL.

This clonotype has a count of ten or more. V usage is TRBV19 and J usage is TRBJ1-4; the match to TRBD1 covers 7 bases. In germline, CDR1 is LNHDA, CDR2 SQIVND (reference sequence). Trimming at V came to 9 bases and at J to 5 bases, leaving 12 bases not matched to a gene. The CDR3 sequence is 15 residues long. CDR3 region: CASTPTGTVNEKLFF. The DNA of the CDR3 is TGTGCCAGCACCCCTACCGGGACAGTCAATGAAAAACTGTTTTTT. Complete variable domain (other parts from reference TRBV19 and TRBJ1-4): DGGITQSPKYLFRKEGQNVTLSCEQNLNHDAMYWYRQDPGQGLRLIYYSQIVNDFQKGDIAEGYSVSREKKESFPLTVTSAQKNPTAFYLCASTPTGTVNEKLFFGSGTQLSVL.

This clonotype was seen ten or more times. The chain couples TRBV20-1 to TRBJ2-3; D gene uncertain. Germline CDR1 is DFQATT and CDR2 is SNEGSKA (reference sequence). CDR3 length equals 13 residues. Trimming took off 4 bases at V and 2 bases at J, with 10 bases between the two ends. The CDR3 DNA follows: TGCAGTGCTAACTTGGGTTCCACAGATACGCAGTATTTT. Protein product: CSANLGSTDTQYF.

In this sample, this clonotype turned up many times. The V gene is TRBV20-1, the J gene TRBJ1-1; D remains ambiguous. Looked up from germline, CDR1 is DFQATT and CDR2 is SNEGSKA (reference sequence). The CDR3 has 14 amino acids. V gave up 2 bases and J gave up 4 bases, with 14 bases separating them. The CDR3 nucleotides read TGCAGTGCTAGAAGGGAGGGATATAGCACTGAAGCTTTCTTT. Its translation: CSARREGYSTEAFF.

The chain uses TRBV14 and TRBJ2-1, with D perhaps TRBD1 (5 bases). CDR1 and CDR2 from the germline V gene are SGHDN and FVKESK. Trimming removed 3 bases from V and 8 bases from J, with 20 bases in between. This CDR3 is 16 amino acids long. The CDR3 sequence is CASSQDEAGYMYEQFF. For the CDR3, the DNA is TGTGCCAGCAGCCAGGATGAGGCAGGGTATATGTATGAGCAGTTCTTC.

This clonotype was found many times. The J gene is TRBJ2-3, the V gene TRBV11-2; D is ambiguous. The germline gives CDR1 SGHAT, CDR2 FQNNGV. This CDR3 spans 15 amino acids. V lost 2 bases and J lost 0, with 9 bases in between. CDR3 loop: CASSLLHSSTDTQYF. Here the CDR3 DNA reads TGTGCCAGCAGCTTACTACACTCTAGCACAGATACGCAGTATTTT.

This clonotype was counted many times. This chain links TRBV28 with TRBJ2-6; TRBD1 agrees at 9 bases. The CDR3 contains 15 residues. In germline, CDR1 is MDHEN, CDR2 SYDVKM. The V segment lost 4 bases and the J segment 2 bases; nucleotides outside the gene matches: 0. CDR3 sequence: CASSWTGAGANVLTF. The CDR3 region has the DNA TGTGCCAGCAGTTGGACAGGGGCTGGGGCCAACGTCCTGACTTTC.

This clonotype was picked up many times. The chain links TRBV7-2 to TRBJ1-2, with D tentatively TRBD1 (6 bases). CDR1 is SGHTA and CDR2 is FQGNSA in the germline V gene. This CDR3 is 15 amino acids long. V was trimmed by 6 bases and J by 5 bases, leaving 19 bases between them. CDR3 coding DNA: TGTGCCAGCAGGTCCCAGGGGACCGCGGGGTATGGCTACACCTTC. It codes for CASRSQGTAGYGYTF.

Ten or more counts support this clonotype. CDR3 amino acids: CASSLDYSSGANVLTF. Written as DNA, the CDR3 is TGTGCCAGCAGCTTAGACTATTCCTCTGGGGCCAACGTCCTGACTTTC. The genes are TRBV7-9 and TRBJ2-6; D not resolved. Trimming pared 1 base from V and 0 bases from J, leaving 7 bases between. Germline lookup yields CDR1 SEHNR and CDR2 FQNEAQ (reference sequence). The CDR3 is 16 amino acids.

The V gene is TRBV4-1, the J gene TRBJ2-2; 8 nucleotides agree with TRBD2. The germline gives CDR1 MGHRA, CDR2 YSYEKL. The length of the CDR3 is 15 residues. V lost 6 bases and J lost 4; bases outside the gene matches: 7. CDR3 sequence reads: CASSDRAGGTGELFF. CDR3 sequence (DNA): TGCGCCAGCAGTGACCGTGCGGGGGGCACCGGGGAGCTGTTTTTT.

Many counts were recorded for this clonotype. The chain uses TRBV18 and TRBJ2-2, with D uncertain. Germline V gene lookup returns CDR1 KGHSH and CDR2 LQKENI. This CDR3 is 15 amino acids long. The V end lost 2 bases, the J end lost 9 bases, and 16 bases lay between the germline ends. As DNA, the CDR3 is TGTGCCAGCTCACCATCGACGGTGGTTTTCCGGGAGCTGTTTTTT. Amino acid sequence: CASSPSTVVFRELFF.

This clonotype has a count of ten or more. The chain joins TRBV11-3 to TRBJ2-2, with D tentatively TRBD2 (6 bases). Looked up from germline, CDR1 is SGHNT and CDR2 is YENEEA. This CDR3 is built from 15 residues. The germline V and J ends were trimmed by 5 bases and 1 base, with 11 bases remaining between them. CDR3 DNA sequence: TGTGCCAGCAGCCAGTCCGGGGGGAACACCGGGGAGCTGTTTTTT. Its protein is CASSQSGGNTGELFF.

This clonotype occurred many times. V is TRBV6-6 and J is TRBJ1-1, with D perhaps TRBD1 (5 bases). Trimming took off 2 bases at V and 0 bases at J, with 10 bases between the two ends. CDR3 length: 15 residues. Germline V gene sequence: CDR1 MNHNY, CDR2 SVGAGI (reference sequence). In DNA, the CDR3 is TGTGCCAGCAGTTACGGGCAGGGAGTGAACACTGAAGCTTTCTTT. This gives the protein CASSYGQGVNTEAFF.

The chain employs TRBV14 and TRBJ2-2, with a tentative D call TRBD1 (5 bases). The CDR3 extends over 14 amino acids. V was shortened by 5 bases and J by 6 bases, with 13 bases between the two germline ends. Germline V gene lookup returns CDR1 SGHDN and CDR2 FVKESK. The CDR3 here is CASSFPGLAGELFF. CDR3 coding DNA: TGTGCCAGCAGCTTTCCAGGGTTAGCCGGGGAGCTGTTTTTT.

The sample holds many counts of this clonotype. This chain links TRBV6-2 or TRBV6-3 with TRBJ2-1; 7 bases align to TRBD1. Trimming cost V 6 bases and J 2 bases; bases outside gene matches: 4. The CDR3 length is 14 residues. Germline V gene lookup returns CDR1 MNHEY and CDR2 SVGEGT. The CDR3 sequence is CASRRQGAYNEQFF. CDR3 coding DNA: TGTGCCAGCAGAAGACAGGGCGCCTACAATGAGCAGTTCTTC.

This clonotype appeared many times. The chain combines TRBV5-4 with TRBJ1-1; D is uncertain. The length of the CDR3 is 15 residues. Trimming removed 2 bases at V and 0 bases at J, with 11 bases between. Germline assignment: CDR1 SGHNT and CDR2 YYREEE (reference sequence). The CDR3 DNA is TGTGCCAGCAGCTTCTTCGGCACCCTGAACACTGAAGCTTTCTTT. Its protein is CASSFFGTLNTEAFF.

This clonotype has at least ten counts. The chain links TRBV12-3 or TRBV12-4 to TRBJ2-3; no clear D. Trimming shortened V by 8 bases and J by 9 bases, and 15 bases separated the two germline ends. The CDR3 has 12 residues. The CDR3 DNA sequence: TGTGCCAGCTTGCCCGCGGCTGGGACGCAGTATTTT. It encodes CASLPAAGTQYF.

V usage is TRBV2 and J usage is TRBJ2-5, with D tentatively TRBD1 (5 bases). The CDR3 runs 12 residues. Trimming took off 7 bases at V and 5 bases at J, with 11 bases between the two ends. Germline lookup yields CDR1 SNHLY and CDR2 FYNNEI. In DNA form, the CDR3 reads TGTGCCAGCAAAGGGGCTCGGGAGACCCAGTACTTC. Translated, it gives CASKGARETQYF.

J is TRBJ2-5 and V is TRBV28; 8 positions agree with TRBD2. The CDR3 totals 17 residues. With 1 base clipped from V and 2 bases from J, the junction kept 9 bases outside the gene matches. From germline, CDR1 is MDHEN and CDR2 SYDVKM. The CDR3 spells CASSLLSGLAGQETQYF. The DNA for the CDR3 is TGTGCCAGCAGTTTATTAAGTGGGCTAGCGGGTCAAGAGACCCAGTACTTC.

This clonotype was detected ten times or more. The V gene is TRBV4-1, the J gene TRBJ2-3; D ambiguous. Germline CDR1 reads MGHRA; CDR2 reads YSYEKL. V gave up 0 bases and J gave up 11 bases, with 6 bases separating them. This CDR3 spans 11 amino acids. The CDR3 region has the DNA TGCGCCAGCAGCCAAGAAAGAATGCAGTATTTT. This translates into CASSQERMQYF.